This record looks at one T cell receptor (beta chain) sequence and its context. The germline CDR1 and CDR2 sequences are DFQATT and SNEGSKA (reference sequence). The V end was cut by 6 bases, the J end by 2 bases, with 14 bases between. This CDR3 comprises 14 residues. These data belong to a study of blood T cells in healthy people across ages. All donors came from Russia, were Caucasian and healthy, and spanned ages about 6 to 100. The use of a sample-barcoded 5' primer and a J-beta primer mix characterized a second PCR of 7 to 11 cycles. A single record per CDR3 protein comes from TCRdb applying MiXCR to the 5' RACE reads. In the table there are 700,000 or so distinct CDR3 sequences, roughly 43% of which are singletons.

This TCR was recovered from an elderly man in good health. The chain joins TRBV20-1 to TRBJ1-5; D is uncertain. Sequencing was performed on blood. The CDR3 here is CSAVGTRGNQPQHF. Written as DNA, the CDR3 is TGCAGTGCCGTGGGTACAAGGGGCAATCAGCCCCAGCATTTT.